Listed here is a single TCR beta chain. Authors' processing steps: Amplification of reference gene primers was used by the study to estimate nucleated cell counts. Assay used: immunoSEQ multiplex PCR; TCRdb lists only in-frame clones, some missing. D and trimming were read from the DNA, whereas the V and J calls and clone size are those reported in that table. The data show roughly 440,000 clones, roughly 88% seen once. The germline V and J ends were trimmed by 0 bases and 2 bases, with 9 bases remaining between them. CDR3 length equals 15 residues. CDR1 and CDR2 (germline): SGDLS, YYNGEE. Followed over time, Seattle patients had been enrolled while infection was active. This specimen comes from a study of blood T cell repertoires in COVID-19. Turning to the study itself: Sites in the United States, Italy and Spain provided acute and convalescent COVID-19 samples. Sample material is recorded as cDNA or gDNA derived from T cells, B-cell-depleted T cells, or PBMCs.

This sequence originates from a woman aged 50 to 65 with COVID-19, enrolled during active disease. Specimen: peripheral blood. This rearrangement joins TRBV9 to TRBJ2-1; possibly TRBD1 for D (6 bases). The CDR3 is CASSVGTAPYNEQFF. CDR3 sequence (DNA): TGTGCCAGCAGCGTAGGGACAGCTCCCTACAATGAGCAGTTCTTC.